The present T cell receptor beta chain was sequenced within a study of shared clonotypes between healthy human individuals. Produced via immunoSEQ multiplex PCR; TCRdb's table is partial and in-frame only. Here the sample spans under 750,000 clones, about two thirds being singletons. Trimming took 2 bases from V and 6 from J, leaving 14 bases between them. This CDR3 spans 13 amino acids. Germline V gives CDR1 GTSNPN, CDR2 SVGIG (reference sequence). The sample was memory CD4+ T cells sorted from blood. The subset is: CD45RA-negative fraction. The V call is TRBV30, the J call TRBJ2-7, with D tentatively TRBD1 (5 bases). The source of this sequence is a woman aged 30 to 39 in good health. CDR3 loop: CAWSPATDAEQYF. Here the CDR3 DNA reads TGTGCCTGGAGTCCAGCGACAGATGCCGAGCAGTACTTC.